The rows below give T cell receptor beta chains drawn from one sample of a study of T cell clonotyping in hematopoietic cell transplantation. TCRdb's table, derived via immunoSEQ multiplex PCR, lists solely in-frame clones and lacks some. The repertoire holds tens of thousands of clones, with roughly 94% as singletons. The sequencing input was peripheral blood mononuclear cells. Receptor source: a woman aged 45-59 years in good health. Some clones in this sample may be carry-over from other donors' samples. Each CDR3 is given with its conserved first and last residue. D genes are given only for firm matches. Rows may omit the clone size; those that give it use once, few, many or a size class.

TRBV11-3	TRBD1	TRBJ2-5	.	TGTGCCAGCAGCTTAGACGGACAGGAGCTCGAGACCCAGTACTTC	CASSLDGQELETQYF
TRBV4-3	.	TRBJ1-4	.	TGCGCCAGCAGCCAAGAGCTGGGAGTGAGGGCAACTAATGAAAAACTGTTTTTT	CASSQELGVRATNEKLFF
TRBV19	.	TRBJ2-2	.	TGTGCCAGTAGTACCGCGGGCACCGGGGAGCTGTTTTTT	CASSTAGTGELFF
TRBV7-2	.	TRBJ1-3	.	TGTGCCAGCAGCTTATACACTTCTGGAAACACCATATATTTT	CASSLYTSGNTIYF
TRBV6-6	.	TRBJ1-5	.	TGTGCCAGCAGAGACGGACAGTTCCTTTATCAGCCCCAGCATTTT	CASRDGQFLYQPQHF
TRBV2	.	TRBJ1-5	.	TGTGCCAGCACGGTTGCGGGACAAACCTCGTATAGCAATCAGCCCCAGCATTTT	CASTVAGQTSYSNQPQHF
TRBV7-2	.	TRBJ2-2	.	TGTGCCAGCAGCTACGGCGGGGAGCTGTTTTTT	CASSYGGELFF
TRBV9	.	TRBJ2-2	once	TGTGCCAGCAGTGTCAGTGGTCCCGGGGAGCTGTTTTTT	CASSVSGPGELFF
TRBV7-2	.	TRBJ1-2	.	TGTGCCAGCAGCTTAGGTGGGGAGGGATATGGCTACACCTTC	CASSLGGEGYGYTF
TRBV6-1	.	TRBJ2-7	.	TGTGCCAGCAGTGAAGTGAGGGAGCAGTACTTC	CASSEVREQYF
TRBV2	TRBD1	TRBJ1-4	.	TGTGCCAGCAGTCCCAGGGGGGCCTTACTTAATGAAAAACTGTTTTTT	CASSPRGALLNEKLFF
TRBV7-2	TRBD1	TRBJ2-2	.	TGTGCCAGCAGCTTGCGGGGACAGGGGACGAGCGGGGAGCTGTTTTTT	CASSLRGQGTSGELFF
TRBV7-2	TRBD1	TRBJ2-2	.	TGTGCCAGCAGCCCAAAGGACAGGGGCGAAACCGGGGAGCTGTTTTTT	CASSPKDRGETGELFF
TRBV4-3	.	TRBJ1-2	.	TGCGCCAGCAGCCCAGGGGTCCGGAGCTATGGCTACACCTTC	CASSPGVRSYGYTF
TRBV30	.	TRBJ1-1	.	TGTGCCTGGATGCGCGATCGTTTACACACTGAAGCTTTCTTT	CAWMRDRLHTEAFF
TRBV5-4	.	TRBJ2-3	.	TGTGCCAGCAGCAGGGAGCGAGCTAGCACAGATACGCAGTATTTT	CASSRERASTDTQYF
TRBV19	.	TRBJ1-4	.	TGTGCCAGTAGTATTCCCTCAGGGACGGAACTGTTTTTT	CASSIPSGTELFF
TRBV29-1	.	TRBJ2-3	.	TGCAGCGTTGTAGTTAGGGGGACCACAGATACGCAGTATTTT	CSVVVRGTTDTQYF
TRBV13	.	TRBJ2-5	.	TGTGCCAGCAGCTTCTCTTTTTGGGAGACCCAGTACTTC	CASSFSFWETQYF
TRBV29-1	.	TRBJ1-2	.	TGCAGCGTTGACTACAGGTCATATGGCTACACCTTC	CSVDYRSYGYTF
TRBV19	.	TRBJ1-5	.	TGTGCCAGTAGTATACCACCCAGCAATCAGCCCCAGCATTTT	CASSIPPSNQPQHF
TRBV6-5	.	TRBJ1-5	.	TGTGCCAGCAGAATGACAGTTAGCAATCAGCCCCAGCATTTT	CASRMTVSNQPQHF
TRBV21-1	.	TRBJ2-7	.	TGTGCCAGCATCGATAGGGGAGGGGACGAGCAGTACTTC	CASIDRGGDEQYF
TRBV4-3	.	TRBJ1-1	.	TGCGCCAGCAGCCGAGAGAGAGGGGACACTGAAGCTTTCTTT	CASSRERGDTEAFF
TRBV6-1	TRBD2	TRBJ2-1	.	TGTGCCAGCAGTGAACGGCTAGCGGGGGGGAGCTCCTACAATGAGCAGTTCTTC	CASSERLAGGSSYNEQFF
TRBV4-1	.	TRBJ2-5	.	TGCGCCAGCAGCCAAGTTGGAGATCCTAGGAGACTCCAGTACTTC	CASSQVGDPRRLQYF
TRBV28	.	TRBJ1-5	.	TGTGCCAGCAGTTTTCAAATAGATCAGCCCCAGCATTTT	CASSFQIDQPQHF
TRBV7-9	.	TRBJ1-5	few	TGTGCCAGCAGCCAGGCAGGGCCGGATCAGCCCCAGCATTTT	CASSQAGPDQPQHF
TRBV28	TRBD1	TRBJ1-2	.	TGTGCCAGCAGGCCTCCGGGACAGGGGGCGAGGGGCTACACCTTC	CASRPPGQGARGYTF
TRBV5-8	TRBD1	TRBJ1-5	.	TGTGCCAGCTCTGCTGGAAGGACAGGGGGACCGTATAGCAATCAGCCCCAGCATTTT	CASSAGRTGGPYSNQPQHF
TRBV19	.	TRBJ1-6	.	TGTGCCAGTAGTATGAGCAGGAAGGGCTCACCCCTCCACTTT	CASSMSRKGSPLHF
TRBV28	.	TRBJ1-2	.	TGTGCCAGCAGTCCCTTGGACATGCGTGGCTACACCTTC	CASSPLDMRGYTF
TRBV11-2	.	TRBJ2-2	.	TGTGCCAGCAGCTTATCCAGAACAGGGACCGGGGAGCTGTTTTTT	CASSLSRTGTGELFF
TRBV18	TRBD1	TRBJ1-2	.	TGTGCCAGCTCACCACCGAGCGTGGGTAACAGGGGATATGGCTACACCTTC	CASSPPSVGNRGYGYTF
TRBV10-3	.	TRBJ1-5	.	TGTGCCACCTCAAATAGCAATCAGCCCCAGCATTTT	CATSNSNQPQHF
TRBV7-7	.	TRBJ2-5	once	TGTGCCAGCAGCTTAAACAGCCAAGAGACCCAGTACTTC	CASSLNSQETQYF
TRBV7-8	.	TRBJ2-7	.	TGTGCCAGCAGTCGAGACATGTATTTAGAGCAGTACTTC	CASSRDMYLEQYF
TRBV7-9	TRBD1	TRBJ2-1	once	TGTGCCAGCAGCTTCCGGGACAGGGCGAATGAGCAGTTCTTC	CASSFRDRANEQFF